This T cell receptor (beta chain) was retrieved from a study of T cell repertoires in cytomegalovirus infection. The wider study: Public TCR beta signatures marked donors with CMV infection and the matching HLA.

Study conclusions and caveats: Carriers of CMV and the relevant HLA type were discriminated by public TCR beta frequency. HLA-C-restricted CMV-specific TCR beta clonotypes prevailed in the ex vivo response.

One entry per CDR3 protein, called by TCRdb with MiXCR from the reads. This sample carries about 150,000 distinct CDR3 sequences, 23% of them seen once, and the ten largest clones take approximately 10%. This clonotype was seen repeatedly, ten times or more. Its matching antigen is unknown. V was pared by 7 bases and J by 4 bases, with 22 bases between. CDR1 and CDR2 from the germline V gene are SGHTA and FQGNSA. The CDR3 sequence is 16 residues long. This clonotype was obtained from a human donor in good health (CMV status not recorded). Some clones in this sample may be carry-over from other donors' samples. Sample: PBMCs. The rearrangement uses TRBV7-2 and TRBJ1-1; D is perhaps TRBD1 (6 bases). The CDR3 sequence is CASTTSGAPRGTEAFF. The DNA of the CDR3 is TGTGCCAGCACCACATCGGGGGCGCCTCGGGGCACTGAAGCTTTCTTT. Complete variable domain (other parts from reference TRBV7-2 and TRBJ1-1): GAGVSQSPSNKVTEKGKDVELRCDPISGHTALYWYRQSLGQGLEFLIYFQGNSAPDKSGLPSDRFSAERTGGSVSTLTIQRTQQEDSAVYLCASTTSGAPRGTEAFFGQGTRLTVV.